These 2 T cell receptor beta chains share one sample of origin, sequenced in a study of beta chain features in type 1 diabetes. Sequenced material consisted of expressed TCRB transcripts (all of the isolated RNA was reverse transcribed). Assay: immunoSEQ multiplex PCR; the TCRdb copy retains only in-frame clones and omits some. The repertoire holds over 65,000 clones, with around a third as singletons. Specimen: stem cell memory CD4+ T cells from blood. These receptor sequences come from a woman under 30 in good health.

This clone has just a few counts. This chain links TRBV5-1 with TRBJ2-2; 9 bases map to TRBD1. Germline CDR1 and CDR2: SGHRS and YFSETQ. Unmatched junction bases numbered 11, after V lost 5 bases and J lost 6 bases. This CDR3 comprises 16 residues. The DNA of the CDR3 is TGCGCCAGCAGTTCTCCGGGACAGGGTGGCCCCGGGGAGCTGTTTTTT. Translation: CASSSPGQGGPGELFF.

The chain joins TRBV6-5 to TRBJ2-7; D gene ambiguous. The CDR3 sequence is 14 residues long. The germline gives CDR1 MNHEY, CDR2 SVGAGI. V lost 2 bases, J lost 5 bases, and 13 bases lay in between. CDR3 nucleotide sequence: TGTGCCAGCAGTTACGCAGGATCCCCCAACGAGCAGTACTTC. Translation gives CASSYAGSPNEQYF.